Listed below are T cell receptor beta chains from one sample, sequenced in a study of shared clonotypes between healthy human individuals. Assay used: immunoSEQ multiplex PCR; TCRdb lists only in-frame clones, some missing. The sample has about 480,000 clones; less than 85% are singletons. The material sequenced was PBMCs. Receptor source: a woman aged 40 to 50 in good health. Some clones in this sample may be carry-over from other donors' samples. The conserved cysteine and the conserved F or W are not part of the CDR3 here. A D gene is named only where the DNA matches it firmly.

TRBV18 | TRBD2 | ASSLPGLAGYNEQF
TRBV13 | . | ASSLTSASSYNSPLH
TRBV10-3 | . | AISAVRPSTDTQY
TRBV19 | TRBD1 | ASSINRGGTDTQY
TRBV5-6 | . | ASSLSPAPNTEAF
TRBV4-1 | TRBD2 | ASSQSLLAGVVNEQF
TRBV7-9 | TRBD2 | ASSLAESGTSWADTQY
TRBV6-5 | TRBD1 | ASSRQGWPSYEQY
TRBV30 | TRBD1 | AGGQGSFKNYGYT
TRBV11-3 | . | ASSQGRGFADTQY
TRBV2 | . | ASSERADFYGYT
TRBV5-4 | . | ASSLANRGYGYT
TRBV28 | . | ASSFYSGQETQY
TRBV13 | . | ASSSEGLLTDTQY
TRBV10-1 | TRBD1 | ASRADRGLSFGRRVTNNEQF
TRBV7-9 | . | ASSLRAFATNEKLF
TRBV29-1 | TRBD2 | SVGRTSLNEQF
TRBV18 | TRBD2 | ASSPNPTSGAYNEQF
TRBV27 | . | ASSSLTAFTEQY
TRBV4-2 | . | ASSQDSASPTIEQF
TRBV29-1 | TRBD1 | SVRIRGNGYGYT
TRBV4-1 | . | ASSLSGTVDTQY
TRBV7-9 | . | ASSLARQSYGYT
TRBV5-1 | TRBD2 | ASSLDPSPRLAGLAKNIQY
TRBV5-1 | TRBD2 | ASSLVTSGSGELF
TRBV29-1 | . | SAPDKGESYGYT
TRBV7-9 | . | ASSLGAAGALDTQY
TRBV5-1 | . | ASSPGLGNTIY
TRBV7-9 | TRBD2 | ASSLSGGTLYNEQF
TRBV7-9 | . | ASSLAGGSGHEQY
TRBV28 | . | ASSLQGKTPG
TRBV25-1 | . | ASSEFGGSGNEQF
TRBV2 | . | ASSGTWDRRKPTYEQY
TRBV5-4 | . | ASSFPSLNTEAF
TRBV5-4 | . | ASSLSTDTQY
TRBV4-1 | . | ASSQAEDSSRQPQH
TRBV29-1 | TRBD2 | SVEGGRMRFNEQF
TRBV6-4 | . | ASSREINQPQH
TRBV5-8 | . | ASSFPGFPQETQY
TRBV5-1 | . | ASSSQPPATNEKLF
TRBV5-1 | . | ASSPQATNEKLF
TRBV30 | . | AWSVGNEQF
TRBV7-9 | . | ASSVKITEAF
TRBV4-2 | TRBD1 | ASSQGDTGTGINGYT
TRBV2 | TRBD1 | ASSAQGTEAF
TRBV7-7 | TRBD1 | ASSSGTGGQETQY
TRBV15 | . | ATSRDFNSNQPQH
TRBV18 | . | ASSPGRGDTDTQY
TRBV19 | . | ASSIGAHQETQY